A selection of T cell receptor beta chains follows, all from one sample in a study of memory CD4+ T cells and cytomegalovirus serostatus. Profiling relied on immunoSEQ multiplex PCR, and the TCRdb table lists in-frame clones only, not all of them. Of approximately 46,000 clones listed, around 70% are singletons. Sequencing was done on a sample of memory CD4+ T cells from blood. Receptors were obtained from an adult in good health and CMV-seropositive. CDR3s include the opening cysteine and the closing phenylalanine or tryptophan. The D gene is left open where the match is weak. The listing skips clone size in some rows; elsewhere it reads once, few, many or a size class.

>TRBV13|TRBD2|TRBJ2-5|once
CASSPTSGGLETQYF
TGTGCCAGCAGCCCCACTAGCGGGGGCTTGGAGACCCAGTACTTC
>TRBV19|-|TRBJ2-5|-
CATSTHAGQTQYF
TGTGCCACCTCAACCCACGCCGGGCAGACCCAGTACTTC
>TRBV7-2|TRBD1|TRBJ1-1|few
CASSRDRVQREAFF
TGTGCCAGCAGCCGGGACAGGGTCCAGAGGGAAGCTTTCTTT
>TRBV4-2|-|TRBJ2-7|-
CASSQEEGKQYF
TGTGCCAGCAGCCAAGAGGAGGGTAAGCAGTACTTC
>TRBV11-2|-|TRBJ2-7|-
CASSLGGVYEQYF
TGTGCCAGCAGCTTAGGGGGAGTCTACGAGCAGTACTTC
>TRBV9|-|TRBJ2-1|once
CASSVGSAISYNEQFF
TGTGCCAGCAGCGTAGGGTCGGCGATCTCCTACAATGAGCAGTTCTTC
>TRBV7-9|-|TRBJ2-3|-
CASSFQGTDTQYF
TGTGCCAGCAGCTTCCAGGGGACAGATACGCAGTATTTT
>TRBV5-1|TRBD2|TRBJ2-7|-
CASSPSGGRRDEQYF
TGCGCCAGCAGCCCGTCGGGGGGACGAAGGGACGAGCAGTACTTC
>TRBV7-9|-|TRBJ2-3|-
CASSLGGVFGTQYF
TGTGCCAGCAGCTTAGGTGGGGTATTCGGTACGCAGTATTTT
>TRBV29-1|-|TRBJ1-6|-
CSVRSEGYNSPLHF
TGCAGCGTCCGGTCGGAGGGGTATAATTCACCCCTCCACTTT
>TRBV5-1|TRBD1|TRBJ2-7|-
CASSLGGQLLYEQYF
TGCGCCAGCAGCTTGGGGGGACAGCTTCTTTACGAGCAGTACTTC
>TRBV18|-|TRBJ1-1|-
CASSPSGPTEAFF
TGTGCCAGCTCACCATCAGGCCCCACTGAAGCTTTCTTT
>TRBV7-2|TRBD2|TRBJ2-7|-
CASIISGGLSEQYF
TGTGCCAGCATCATTAGCGGGGGGCTTTCCGAGCAGTACTTC
>TRBV4-1|TRBD2|TRBJ2-2|-
CASSQEHSGVTGELFF
TGCGCCAGCAGCCAAGAGCACAGCGGGGTCACCGGGGAGCTGTTTTTT
>TRBV6-1|-|TRBJ2-3|-
CASSEALPAGDYTDTQYF
TGTGCCAGCAGTGAAGCGCTTCCTGCAGGAGACTACACAGATACGCAGTATTTT
>TRBV6-6|TRBD2|TRBJ2-1|once
CASRVTSGGAEDEQFF
TGTGCCAGCAGGGTGACTAGCGGGGGGGCCGAGGATGAGCAGTTCTTC
>TRBV6-1|-|TRBJ1-3|-
CASTEGGISGNTIYF
TGTGCCAGCACCGAGGGGGGGATCTCTGGAAACACCATATATTTT